Following are 3 T cell receptor beta chains from one sample sequenced in a study of shared clonotypes between healthy human individuals. The naive CD8 population came from CD45RO-negative cells selected for CCR7, without terminally differentiated effector memory CD45RA+ cells. Profiled with immunoSEQ multiplex PCR; TCRdb holds only in-frame clones, not every one. The repertoire includes about 2.1 million clones, 93% of them detected once, and approximately 1.6% sits in the top ten. The material sequenced was naive CD8+ T cells from PBMCs. These receptors were collected from a young man in good health. Some clones in this sample may be carry-over from other donors' samples.

The rearrangement uses TRBV14 and TRBJ2-5, with D possibly TRBD2 on 6 matching bases. The germline V gene encodes CDR1 SGHDN and CDR2 FVKESK. V lost 2 bases and J 3 bases, leaving 16 bases between the germline ends. The CDR3 sequence is 16 residues long. Written as DNA, the CDR3 is TGTGCCAGCAGCCAAACCCGGCGCCGCGGGGAAGAGACCCAGTACTTC. Its translation is CASSQTRRRGEETQYF.

V is TRBV29-1 and J is TRBJ2-7, with 8 bases identical to TRBD1. V shed 6 bases, J shed 2 bases, and the junction held 6 bases outside the gene matches. Germline values: CDR1 SQVTM, CDR2 ANQGSEA. The CDR3 spans 13 residues. The CDR3 region has the DNA TGCAGCGTGGCCGGGACAGGCGCCTACGAGCAGTACTTC. It codes for CSVAGTGAYEQYF.

The rearrangement links TRBV5-6 to TRBJ2-6, with D unclear. The CDR3 has 12 residues. Germline V lookup: CDR1 SGHDT, CDR2 YYEEEE. The ends were cut back, 4 bases at V and 3 bases at J, with 2 bases in the middle. The CDR3 DNA follows: TGTGCCAGCAGCGTTGGGGCCAACGTCCTGACTTTC. Its protein is CASSVGANVLTF.